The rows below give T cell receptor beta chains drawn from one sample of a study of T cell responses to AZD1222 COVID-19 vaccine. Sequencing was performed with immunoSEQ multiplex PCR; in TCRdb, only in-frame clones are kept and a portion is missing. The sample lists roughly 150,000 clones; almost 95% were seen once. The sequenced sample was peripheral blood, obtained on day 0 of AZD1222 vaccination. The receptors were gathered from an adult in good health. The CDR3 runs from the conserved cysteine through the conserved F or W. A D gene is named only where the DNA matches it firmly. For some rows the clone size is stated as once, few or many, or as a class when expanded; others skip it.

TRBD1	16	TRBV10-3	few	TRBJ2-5	TGTGCCATCAGTGATTGGAGACAGGGGTTGCGGGAGACCCAGTACTTC	CAISDWRQGLRETQYF
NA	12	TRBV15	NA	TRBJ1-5	TGTGCCACCAGTCAGGGGTTTCAGCCCCAGCATTTT	CATSQGFQPQHF
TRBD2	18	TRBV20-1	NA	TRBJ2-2	TGCAGTGCCAGTACGGGACTACTACCGAGAACGAACACCGGGGAGCTGTTTTTT	CSASTGLLPRTNTGELFF
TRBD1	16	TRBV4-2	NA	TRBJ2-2	TGTGCCAGCAGCCAAGAACCCGGGACAGCCACCGGGGAGCTGTTTTTT	CASSQEPGTATGELFF
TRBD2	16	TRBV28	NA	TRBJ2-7	TGTGCCAGCAGTTTCCCCACCCTAGCGGGAGGCTACGAGCAGTACTTC	CASSFPTLAGGYEQYF
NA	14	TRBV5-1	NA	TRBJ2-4	TGCGCCAGCAGCTTCGACCAGGGCGGAAACATTCAGTACTTC	CASSFDQGGNIQYF
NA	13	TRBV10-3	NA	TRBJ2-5	TGTGCCATTGGGGGTTCGTACCAAGAGACCCAGTACTTC	CAIGGSYQETQYF
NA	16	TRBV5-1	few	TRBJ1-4	TGCGCCAGCAGCTTGTGGTCCGGGACTGGAGCTGAAAAACTGTTTTTT	CASSLWSGTGAEKLFF
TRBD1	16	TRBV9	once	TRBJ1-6	TGTGCCAGCAGCGACCCGGGACAGGGGACTCGTTCACCCCTCCACTTT	CASSDPGQGTRSPLHF
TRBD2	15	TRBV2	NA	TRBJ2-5	TGTGCCACTACGGGGGCGGGGGGACGAAGGGAGACCCAGTACTTC	CATTGAGGRRETQYF
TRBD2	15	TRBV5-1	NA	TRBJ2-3	TGCGCCAGCAGCGTGGGGGGGACTAGCACAGATACGCAGTATTTT	CASSVGGTSTDTQYF
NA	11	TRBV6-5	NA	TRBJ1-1	TGTGCCAGCAGGGACGGACCTGAAGCTTTCTTT	CASRDGPEAFF
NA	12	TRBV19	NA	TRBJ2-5	TGTGCCAGTAGTATGGGGAGAGAGACCCAGTACTTC	CASSMGRETQYF
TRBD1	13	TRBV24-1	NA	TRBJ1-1	TGTGCCACCAGTGAGCGACAGGGCTCTGAAGCTTTCTTT	CATSERQGSEAFF
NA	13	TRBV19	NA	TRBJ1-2	TGTGCCAGTAGTCCCCGGACAGTGCGAGGCTACACCTTC	CASSPRTVRGYTF
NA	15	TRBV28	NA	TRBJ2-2	TGTGCCAGCAGGACGGGGACTGCCGGGGTCGGGGAGCTGTTTTTT	CASRTGTAGVGELFF
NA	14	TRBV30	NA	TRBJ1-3	TGTGCCTGGAGTGAGATGGGTGCTGGAAACACCATATATTTT	CAWSEMGAGNTIYF
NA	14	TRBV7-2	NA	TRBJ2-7	TGTGCCAGCAGCGCTTCGGACGGGAAGGGGGAGCAGTACTTC	CASSASDGKGEQYF
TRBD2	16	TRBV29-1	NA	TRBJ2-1	TGCAGCGTTGAAGATGGGACTAGCGGGGGCTACAATGAGCAGTTCTTC	CSVEDGTSGGYNEQFF
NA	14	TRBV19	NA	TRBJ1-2	TGTGCCAGTAGTATAGTGGAGGAAAACTATGGCTACACCTTC	CASSIVEENYGYTF
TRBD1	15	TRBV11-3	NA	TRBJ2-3	TGTGCCAGCAGCTCGGACAGGGGGGGCACAGATACGCAGTATTTT	CASSSDRGGTDTQYF
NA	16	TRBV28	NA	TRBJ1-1	TGTGCCAGCAGCCAGAGACGGGGCACCATGAACACTGAAGCTTTCTTT	CASSQRRGTMNTEAFF
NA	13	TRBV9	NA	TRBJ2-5	TGTGCCAGCAGCGTAGGTGGGTTTGAGACCCAGTACTTC	CASSVGGFETQYF
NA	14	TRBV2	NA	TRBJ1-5	TGTGCCAGCAGTGAAGTGATTAGCAATCAGCCCCAGCATTTT	CASSEVISNQPQHF
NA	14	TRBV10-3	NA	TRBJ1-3	TGTGCCATCAGCCTCCCAGGGGATGGAAACACCATATATTTT	CAISLPGDGNTIYF
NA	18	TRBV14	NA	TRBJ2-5	TGTGCCAGCAGCCAAGGGGCCGATTGGCTACGCATCCTGGAGACCCAGTACTTC	CASSQGADWLRILETQYF
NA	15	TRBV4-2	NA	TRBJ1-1	TGTGCCAGCAGCCAACATCCGGGACTCTCGTCTGAAGCTTTCTTT	CASSQHPGLSSEAFF
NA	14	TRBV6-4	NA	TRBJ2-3	TGTGCCAGCAGTGACTCACTACGCGATCGTACGCAGTATTTT	CASSDSLRDRTQYF
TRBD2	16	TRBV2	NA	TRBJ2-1	TGTGCCAGCAGAGACCTGAGCGGGGCCATATACAATGAGCAGTTCTTC	CASRDLSGAIYNEQFF
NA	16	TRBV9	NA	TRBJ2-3	TGTGCCAGCAGCGTAGCAGGGGGGGCAGGCACAGATACGCAGTATTTT	CASSVAGGAGTDTQYF
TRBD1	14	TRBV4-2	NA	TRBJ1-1	TGTGCCAGCAGCCAAGTTACGGGACAGCCTGAAGCTTTCTTT	CASSQVTGQPEAFF
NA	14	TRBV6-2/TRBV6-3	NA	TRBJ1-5	TGTGCCAGCAGTTATCTGCAGGGTCTGCAGCCCCAGCATTTT	CASSYLQGLQPQHF
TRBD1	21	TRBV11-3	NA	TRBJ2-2	TGTGCCAGCAGCTTAGAGCCTCCGGGACAGGGGGCAAGATTGAACACCGGGGAGCTGTTTTTT	CASSLEPPGQGARLNTGELFF
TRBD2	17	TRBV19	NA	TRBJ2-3	TGTGCCAGTAGTCCGCGAGGGACTAGCGGGGTCTTCGGGAGGCAGTATTTT	CASSPRGTSGVFGRQYF
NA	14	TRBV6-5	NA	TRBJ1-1	TGTGCCAGCAGTCGCTCTGCAATGAACACTGAAGCTTTCTTT	CASSRSAMNTEAFF
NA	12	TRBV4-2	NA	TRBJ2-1	TGTGCCAGCAGCCAACTAGCCAATGAGCAGTTCTTC	CASSQLANEQFF
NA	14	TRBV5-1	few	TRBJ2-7	TGCGCCAGCAGCTTGGAATCGGCACTCTACGAGCAGTACTTC	CASSLESALYEQYF
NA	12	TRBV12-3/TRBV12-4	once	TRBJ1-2	TGTGCCAGCCGCTGGCAGGGCAATGGCTACACCTTC	CASRWQGNGYTF
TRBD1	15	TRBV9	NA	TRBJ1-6	TGTGCCAGCAGCACCGGACAGGTGTCAAATTCACCCCTCCACTTT	CASSTGQVSNSPLHF
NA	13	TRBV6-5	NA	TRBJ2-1	TGTGCCAGCACCGAAGGGGGAGGCGATGAGCAGTTCTTC	CASTEGGGDEQFF
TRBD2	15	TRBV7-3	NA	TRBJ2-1	TGTGCCAGCAGCTCCGGACTAGCGGCGTACAATGAGCAGTTCTTC	CASSSGLAAYNEQFF